These T cell receptor beta chains were read from a single sample in a study of blood T cell repertoires in COVID-19. Produced via immunoSEQ multiplex PCR; TCRdb's table is partial and in-frame only. The sample carries about 90,000 clones, 70% to 85% recorded once. The specimen sequenced was peripheral blood. The origin of the receptors is a man between 65 and 79 years old with acute or convalescent COVID-19. Each CDR3 is given with its conserved first and last residue. The order of the fields is V gene, D gene, J gene, clone size, CDR3 DNA, CDR3 protein. The D gene is left open where the match is weak. Size is stated for part of the rows, as once, few or many counts, or as a class when the clone is expanded.

TRBV19	NA	TRBJ1-3	NA	TGTGCCAGTAGCCCCCCGGGACACCTCTCTGGAAACACCATATATTTT	CASSPPGHLSGNTIYF
TRBV5-1	TRBD1	TRBJ1-2	NA	TGCGCCAGCAGCTTGGGACAGGGTGATGGCTACACCTTC	CASSLGQGDGYTF
TRBV12-5	NA	TRBJ1-3	many	TGTGCTAGTGCTTACAAAGGGGACTCTGGAAACACCATATATTTT	CASAYKGDSGNTIYF
TRBV19	NA	TRBJ1-4	few	TGTGCCAGTAGTACCGGTACTGCAACTAATGAAAAACTGTTTTTT	CASSTGTATNEKLFF
TRBV27	TRBD1	TRBJ1-3	NA	TGTGCCAGCAGTTTAAGGGGACAGGGCCTCTCTGGAAACACCATATATTTT	CASSLRGQGLSGNTIYF
TRBV5-6	NA	TRBJ2-2	NA	TGTGCCAGCAGCTTGATACAGGTCTCGAACACCGGGGAGCTGTTTTTT	CASSLIQVSNTGELFF
TRBV28	TRBD1	TRBJ2-4	once	TGTGCCAGCAGTACATCCGGGACAGGGGTCCTTCAGTACTTC	CASSTSGTGVLQYF
TRBV3-1/TRBV3-2	NA	TRBJ1-1	NA	TGTGCCAGCAGCCAAGCGGCAGGGAAGACTGAAGCTTTCTTT	CASSQAAGKTEAFF
TRBV28	NA	TRBJ2-7	NA	TGTGCCAGCAAGGAATTGGAGGACTCCTACGAGCAGTACTTC	CASKELEDSYEQYF
TRBV20-1	TRBD1	TRBJ1-1	NA	TGCAGTGCGAGTGACAGGGGCACTGAAGCTTTCTTT	CSASDRGTEAFF
TRBV3-1/TRBV3-2	NA	TRBJ1-2	NA	TGTGCCAGCAGCCAACTTTCCGATGGCTACACCTTC	CASSQLSDGYTF
TRBV5-6	NA	TRBJ1-3	few	TGTGCCAGCAGCTTCGTCGTCGGAAACACCATATATTTT	CASSFVVGNTIYF
TRBV2	NA	TRBJ1-6	NA	TGTGCCAGCAGTTTTACCGCGAGAAATAATTCACCCCTCCACTTT	CASSFTARNNSPLHF
TRBV24-1	NA	TRBJ2-7	NA	TGTGCCACCAGTGACAACAGCTACGAGCAGTACTTC	CATSDNSYEQYF
TRBV4-1	NA	TRBJ2-4	NA	TGCGCCAGCAGACTCGGGATACAGTCCAAAAACATTCAGTACTTC	CASRLGIQSKNIQYF
TRBV7-9	NA	TRBJ2-1	NA	TGTGCCAGCAGCTTAGTGGCGGGATGGAGCTCCTACAATGAGCAGTTCTTC	CASSLVAGWSSYNEQFF
TRBV3-1/TRBV3-2	NA	TRBJ1-1	NA	TGTGCCAGCAGCCAAGGTTCTGGGGCATACACTGAAGCTTTCTTT	CASSQGSGAYTEAFF
TRBV4-2	TRBD1	TRBJ2-5	NA	TGTGCCAGCAGCCGGGACAGGAAGACAGAGACCCAGTACTTC	CASSRDRKTETQYF
TRBV19	TRBD1	TRBJ1-2	NA	TGTGCCAGTAGCATCAATAAACCCGGGACAGGTTCGACGAGGAGTTCCTACACCTTC	CASSINKPGTGSTRSSYTF
TRBV15	NA	TRBJ2-2	NA	TGTGCCACCAGCAGAGATCGGGGGAACACCGGGGAGCTGTTTTTT	CATSRDRGNTGELFF
TRBV14	TRBD1	TRBJ2-7	NA	TGTGCCAGCAGCCAAGCTCCAGGGGGCTACGAGCAGTACTTC	CASSQAPGGYEQYF